This TCR beta chain was sequenced in a study of CDR3 diversity in severe acne. The CDR3 is 17 residues long. Germline V lookup: CDR1 SEHNR, CDR2 FQNEAQ (reference sequence). TCRdb itself ran the PCR reads through MiXCR, one entry per CDR3 protein. This table has about 90,000 distinct CDR3 sequences, around 47% appearing once. The sample consisted of blood. The chain has TRBV7-9 and TRBJ2-1; D is tentatively TRBD1 or TRBD2 (6 bases each). The tail of the sequence fits TRBJ2-5 better, so the J call may be wrong. This receptor was identified in a male donor with severe acne vulgaris. CDR3 coding DNA: TGTGCCAGCAGCTTAAGGCTCGGGGGCCGTGACCAAGAGACCCAGTACTTC. Its protein product is CASSLRLGGRDQETQYF.